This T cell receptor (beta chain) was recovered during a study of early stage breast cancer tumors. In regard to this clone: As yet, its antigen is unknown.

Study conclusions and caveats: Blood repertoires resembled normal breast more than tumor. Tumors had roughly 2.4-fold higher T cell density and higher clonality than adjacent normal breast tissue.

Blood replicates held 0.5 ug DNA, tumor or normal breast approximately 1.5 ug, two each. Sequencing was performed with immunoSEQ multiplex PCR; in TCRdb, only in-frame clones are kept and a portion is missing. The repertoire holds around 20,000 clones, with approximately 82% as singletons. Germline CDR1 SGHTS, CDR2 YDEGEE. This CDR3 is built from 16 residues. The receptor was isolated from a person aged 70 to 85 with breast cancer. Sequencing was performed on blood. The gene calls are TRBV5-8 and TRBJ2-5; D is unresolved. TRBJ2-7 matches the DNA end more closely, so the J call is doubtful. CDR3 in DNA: TGTGCCAGCAGCAACCACGACCGGATCGGGTCTTCCGAGCAGTACTTC. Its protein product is CASSNHDRIGSSEQYF.